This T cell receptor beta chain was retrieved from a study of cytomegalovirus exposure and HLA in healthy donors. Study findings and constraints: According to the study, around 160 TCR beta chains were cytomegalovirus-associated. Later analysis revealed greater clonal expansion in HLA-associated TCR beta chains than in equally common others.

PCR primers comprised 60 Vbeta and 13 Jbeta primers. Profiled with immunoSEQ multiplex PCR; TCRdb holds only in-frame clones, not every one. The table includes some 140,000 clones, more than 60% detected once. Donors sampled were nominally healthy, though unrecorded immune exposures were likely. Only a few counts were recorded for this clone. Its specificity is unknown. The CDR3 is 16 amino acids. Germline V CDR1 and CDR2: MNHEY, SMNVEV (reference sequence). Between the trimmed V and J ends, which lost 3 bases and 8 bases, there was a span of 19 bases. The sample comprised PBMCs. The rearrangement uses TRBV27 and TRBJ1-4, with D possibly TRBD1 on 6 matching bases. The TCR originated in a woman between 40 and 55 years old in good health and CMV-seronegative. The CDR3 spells CASSLGGPRAQEKLFF. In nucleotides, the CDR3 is TGTGCCAGCAGTTTGGGGGGGCCTAGGGCCCAGGAAAAACTGTTTTTT.